These 26 T cell receptor beta chains were sequenced from one sample in a study of cytomegalovirus exposure and HLA in healthy donors. Use of 60 Vbeta and 13 Jbeta primers characterized the PCR. Here immunoSEQ multiplex PCR was the method, and the copy in TCRdb shows in-frame clones only, minus some. The repertoire holds 150,000 to 180,000 clones, with about four fifths as singletons. Material: PBMCs. These receptors originate from a man in his thirties or forties in good health and CMV-seropositive.

This sequence joins TRBV4-1 and TRBJ2-3, with 11 bases aligning to TRBD2. This CDR3 region has 17 residues. Germline-derived CDR1 and CDR2 are MGHRA and YSYEKL. Trimming removed 1 base from V and 3 bases from J; junction bases left unmatched: 6. The CDR3 DNA sequence: TGCGCCAGCAGCCAAGTTACTAGCGGGAGAGGGACAGATACGCAGTATTTT. Its translation is CASSQVTSGRGTDTQYF.

This clone came up a few times. This CDR3 is CALRRPRGYGYTF. CDR3 nucleotides: TGTGCCCTCAGACGCCCCAGAGGCTATGGCTACACCTTC. The chain carries TRBV30 and TRBJ1-2, with D hard to call. Germline values: CDR1 GTSNPN, CDR2 SVGIG (reference sequence). This CDR3 is 13 amino acids long. Trimming took 8 bases from V and 4 from J, leaving 17 bases between them. Filled out from reference TRBV30 and TRBJ1-2, the complete variable domain reads SQTIHQWPATLVQPVGSPLSLECTVEGTSNPNLYWYRQAAGRGLQLLFYSVGIGQISSEVPQNLSASRPQDRQFILSSKKLLLSDSGFYLCALRRPRGYGYTFGSGTRLTVV.

J is TRBJ2-7 and V is TRBV2; 7 bases map to TRBD2. V lost 3 bases, J lost 1 base, and 3 bases stayed unmatched. The CDR3 runs to 14 residues. In germline, CDR1 is SNHLY, CDR2 FYNNEI. The CDR3 region has the DNA TGTGCCAGCAGTGACCAGGGAGGGTCCTACGAGCAGTACTTC. It specifies CASSDQGGSYEQYF.

In DNA, the CDR3 is TGCGCCAGCAGCTTGGAGCGTATCGGCACAGATACGCAGTATTTT. This encodes CASSLERIGTDTQYF. This chain links TRBV5-1 with TRBJ2-3; D unresolved. The CDR3 is 15 residues long. Germline CDR1 and CDR2: SGHRS and YFSETQ. Between the trimmed V and J ends, which lost 0 bases and 1 base, there was a span of 9 bases.

This clone has more than one count but fewer than ten. J is TRBJ1-1 and V is TRBV6-5; 7 nucleotides agree with TRBD1. The CDR3 contains 14 residues. V lost 7 bases to trimming and J lost 1 base; unmatched junction nucleotides: 6. Germline V CDR1 and CDR2: MNHEY, SVGAGI. The CDR3 DNA sequence: TGTGCCAGCACTGGACAGGCCGGGAACACTGAAGCTTTCTTT. Translating it yields CASTGQAGNTEAFF.

The DNA for the CDR3 is TGTGCCAGCAGCTCAGACAGGGAACCCTACGAGCAGTACTTC. This sequence encodes CASSSDREPYEQYF. The chain joins TRBV11-3 to TRBJ2-7; TRBD1 matches at 7 bases. From germline, CDR1 is SGHNT and CDR2 YENEEA. CDR3 size: 14 residues. V was clipped by 4 bases and J by 2 bases; unmatched bases: 5.

CDR3 region: CASSDRVLRNTEAFF. The CDR3 DNA sequence: TGTGCCAGCAGCGACAGGGTCCTAAGGAACACTGAAGCTTTCTTT. The chain uses TRBV7-2 and TRBJ1-1; 7 bases map to TRBD1. Trimming took 5 bases from V and 1 from J; bases not matched to a gene: 7. This CDR3 comprises 15 residues. Germline-derived CDR1 and CDR2 are SGHTA and FQGNSA. Full variable domain (remainder filled in from reference TRBV7-2 and TRBJ1-1): GAGVSQSPSNKVTEKGKDVELRCDPISGHTALYWYRQSLGQGLEFLIYFQGNSAPDKSGLPSDRFSAERTGGSVSTLTIQRTQQEDSAVYLCASSDRVLRNTEAFFGQGTRLTVV.

The gene calls are TRBV27 and TRBJ1-6; 7 bases align to TRBD1. CDR1 MNHEY and CDR2 SMNVEV come from the germline V gene (reference sequence). This CDR3 has 15 residues. V was clipped by 5 bases and J by 9 bases; unmatched bases: 10. CDR3 amino acids: CASSASGTVGSPLHF. As DNA, the CDR3 is TGTGCCAGCAGTGCCTCCGGGACAGTCGGTTCACCCCTCCACTTT.

This clone has just a few counts. V and J are TRBV5-6 and TRBJ2-3, with D tentatively TRBD2 (5 bases). Germline loops: CDR1 SGHDT, CDR2 YYEEEE. V was shortened by 6 bases and J by 5 bases, with 10 bases between the two germline ends. The CDR3 contains 12 residues. Here the CDR3 DNA reads TGTGCCAGCATCACCCGGGAAGATACGCAGTATTTT. Its protein product is CASITREDTQYF.

The rearrangement uses TRBV12-5 and TRBJ2-3; unclear D gene. Germline values: CDR1 LGHNT, CDR2 FRNRAP. Between the trimmed V and J ends, which lost 8 bases and 4 bases, there was a span of 10 bases. This CDR3 has 12 residues. CDR3 residues: CASSGVSDTQYF. CDR3 DNA sequence: TGTGCTAGTTCTGGAGTCTCAGATACGCAGTATTTT.

This clone has just a few counts. The CDR3: CASSFWRGNTGELFF. The CDR3 DNA reads as TGTGCCAGCAGTTTTTGGCGGGGAAACACCGGGGAGCTGTTTTTT. The chain links TRBV28 to TRBJ2-2, with D perhaps matching TRBD2 (6 bases). V was cut by 3 bases and J by 2 bases, with 10 bases left in between. From germline, CDR1 is MDHEN and CDR2 SYDVKM. This CDR3 region has 15 residues.

V usage is TRBV6-5 and J usage is TRBJ2-2; TRBD1 agrees at 8 bases. J was trimmed by 2 bases and V by 5 bases; bases with no gene match: 4. The CDR3 has 15 amino acids. CDR1 and CDR2 (germline): MNHEY, SVGAGI. The DNA for the CDR3 is TGTGCCAGCAGTCCCGGGACAGGAAACACCGGGGAGCTGTTTTTT. Translating it yields CASSPGTGNTGELFF.

This clone has only a few counts. The V call is TRBV7-3, the J call TRBJ2-2, with 9 positions matching TRBD2. The J segment lost 7 bases and the V segment lost 6 bases, leaving 9 bases of the junction unmatched. The germline V gene has CDR1 SGHTA and CDR2 FQGTGA. CDR3 size: 15 residues. In DNA, the CDR3 is TGTGCCAGCAGTAACGGACTAGCGAATAACGGGGAGCTGTTTTTT. Its protein is CASSNGLANNGELFF. Supplemented by reference TRBV7-3 and TRBJ2-2, the full variable domain reads GAGVSQTPSNKVTEKGKYVELRCDPISGHTALYWYRQSLGQGPEFLIYFQGTGAADDSGLPNDRFFAVRPEGSVSTLKIQRTERGDSAVYLCASSNGLANNGELFFGEGSRLTVL.

The V gene is TRBV29-1, the J gene TRBJ1-2; D remains ambiguous. The CDR3 length is 13 residues. Germline CDR1 reads SQVTM; CDR2 reads ANQGSEA. V lost 3 bases and J 4 bases, leaving 12 bases between the germline ends. CDR3 bases: TGCAGCGTTGATCCTAGAGAAAGCTATGGCTACACCTTC. Translating it yields CSVDPRESYGYTF. Supplemented by reference TRBV29-1 and TRBJ1-2, the full variable domain reads SAVISQKPSRDICQRGTSLTIQCQVDSQVTMMFWYRQQPGQSLTLIATANQGSEATYESGFVIDKFPISRPNLTFSTLTVSNMSPEDSSIYLCSVDPRESYGYTFGSGTRLTVV.

This clone has just a few counts. The rearrangement uses TRBV11-3 and TRBJ1-1; possible D gene TRBD1, 5 bases. Trimming shortened V by 8 bases and J by 6 bases, and 16 bases separated the two germline ends. The CDR3 runs to 13 residues. Per the germline V gene, CDR1 is SGHNT and CDR2 is YENEEA. The CDR3: CASSAGGIAEAFF. The CDR3 nucleotides read TGTGCCAGCTCCGCGGGGGGGATCGCTGAAGCTTTCTTT.

The chain is built from TRBV2 and TRBJ2-7; 10 positions agree with TRBD1. The CDR3 is 13 amino acids. Germline CDR1 is SNHLY and CDR2 is FYNNEI. V shed 6 bases and J 5 bases; nucleotides not matched to a gene: 4. Written as DNA, the CDR3 is TGTGCCAGCAGCCGGGACAGGGGCAACGAGCAGTACTTC. Its protein product is CASSRDRGNEQYF.

This clone showed up just a few times. The chain has TRBV10-3 and TRBJ2-7; weak D call: TRBD1 (6 bases). V dropped 4 bases and J dropped 1 base, with 14 bases sitting between them. The CDR3 spans 15 residues. Germline V gene sequence: CDR1 ENHRY, CDR2 SYGVKD. For the CDR3, the DNA is TGTGCCATCAGTGCCAGGGGCCGGAATTCCTACGAGCAGTACTTC. Amino acids: CAISARGRNSYEQYF.

This chain uses TRBV5-6 with TRBJ1-6; 8 nucleotides match TRBD1. The junction had 3 bases not matched to a gene; V was cut back by 3 bases and J by 10 bases. The CDR3 consists of 13 residues. The germline V gene has CDR1 SGHDT and CDR2 YYEEEE. Here the CDR3 reads CASSSDRESPLHF. The CDR3 nucleotides read TGTGCCAGCAGCTCGGACAGGGAATCACCCCTCCACTTT.

The rearrangement joins TRBV9 to TRBJ1-2; D may be TRBD1 (5 bases). The CDR3 length is 13 residues. The ends were cut back, 6 bases at V and 3 bases at J, with 12 bases in the middle. Germline CDR1 and CDR2: SGDLS and YYNGEE. As DNA, the CDR3 is TGTGCCAGCACCCTAGGAGGGGACTATGGCTACACCTTC. This sequence encodes CASTLGGDYGYTF.

This clone was detected only a few times. The CDR3 region is CASSHSPGLAGGLADTQYF. The CDR3 DNA follows: TGTGCCAGCAGCCATTCCCCGGGACTAGCGGGGGGGCTCGCAGATACGCAGTATTTT. The chain links TRBV14 to TRBJ2-3, with 16 bases that match TRBD2. V gave up 3 bases and J gave up 4 bases; unmatched junction bases: 10. The germline V gene encodes CDR1 SGHDN and CDR2 FVKESK. This CDR3 is 19 amino acids long.

For the CDR3, the DNA is TGTGCCAGCAGCCAACTAGCGGGAGGAGTGAAGGAGCAGTTCTTC. This encodes CASSQLAGGVKEQFF. The V gene is TRBV7-2, the J gene TRBJ2-1; the match to TRBD2 covers 12 bases. V trimming: 5 bases; J trimming: 10 bases; junction bases outside the gene matches: 9. This CDR3 has 15 amino acids. Per germline, CDR1 SGHTA and CDR2 FQGNSA.

V and J are TRBV18 and TRBJ1-1, with no clear D. The CDR3 has 12 amino acids. The germline CDR1 and CDR2 sequences are KGHSH and LQKENI. V shed 6 bases and J shed 7 bases, with 12 bases lying between them. The CDR3 sequence is CASSWYTIEAFF. The CDR3, as DNA: TGTGCCAGCTCGTGGTACACAATTGAAGCTTTCTTT.

CDR3 nucleotides: TGCAGCGTTGAAGCCGGGACAGAGAGCTACGAGCAGTACTTC. Translating it yields CSVEAGTESYEQYF. This chain uses TRBV29-1 with TRBJ2-7; the match to TRBD1 covers 7 bases. J was trimmed by 3 bases and V by 1 base; bases with no gene match: 6. There are 14 residues in the CDR3. Germline values: CDR1 SQVTM, CDR2 ANQGSEA.

The V and J genes are TRBV7-6 and TRBJ2-2; no firm D call. This CDR3 has 16 residues. Germline loops: CDR1 SGHVS, CDR2 FNYEAQ. V lost 2 bases and J lost 2, with 12 bases in between. The CDR3 is CASSLRSQPNTGELFF. Here the CDR3 DNA reads TGTGCCAGCAGCTTACGCTCACAGCCTAACACCGGGGAGCTGTTTTTT.

This clone was recorded a few times. This chain connects TRBV9 to TRBJ1-3, with D possibly matching TRBD1 (5 bases). This CDR3 is built from 15 residues. With 2 bases removed from V and 3 bases from J, the gap between germline ends came to 12 bases. The germline CDR1 and CDR2 sequences are SGDLS and YYNGEE. CDR3 nucleotide sequence: TGTGCCAGCAGCGTGGGGGGGTTAGATGGAAACACCATATATTTT. Protein product: CASSVGGLDGNTIYF.

In DNA form, the CDR3 reads TGTGCCAGCAGTTTAAACGACAGGGTCCTTTTTCAGCCCCAGCATTTT. This sequence encodes CASSLNDRVLFQPQHF. The rearrangement joins TRBV28 to TRBJ1-5, with 7 positions matching TRBD1. With 2 bases clipped from V and 6 bases from J, the junction kept 10 bases outside the gene matches. The CDR3 spans 16 residues. CDR1 and CDR2 (germline): MDHEN, SYDVKM.